The T cell receptor (beta chain) described here comes from a study of blood T cell repertoires in COVID-19. In the original analysis: Reference gene primer amplification gave nucleated cell count estimates. Assay used: immunoSEQ multiplex PCR; TCRdb lists only in-frame clones, some missing. V and J calls and clone size follow that table, whereas D and trimming were derived from the DNA. The sample records around 450,000 clones, about nine tenths being singletons. Germline V lookup: CDR1 SGHDN, CDR2 FVKESK. V shed 4 bases and J shed 3 bases, with 3 bases lying between them. This CDR3 has 12 residues. All enrollees were roughly 18 to 95 years old and from fewer than 30 US areas. Clinical history as reported by participants underpinned cohort assignment. Two consecutive negative NP/OP PCR tests, clearance, or resolved symptoms defined Cohort 3 recovery.

This TCR derives from a man aged 18 to 35 who had recovered from COVID-19. The chain links TRBV14 to TRBJ2-2; D remains unclear. Sequencing was performed on PBMCs or T cells enriched from blood (not recorded which). In DNA, the CDR3 is TGTGCCAGCAGCCCGGACACCGGGGAGCTGTTTTTT. Translating it yields CASSPDTGELFF.